This is a list of T cell receptor beta chains from one sample in a study of Tregs in tolerant kidney transplant recipients. Their antigen targets remain unknown. The repertoire was sequenced with immunoSEQ multiplex PCR; TCRdb's copy has only in-frame clones and lacks some. Counted here are about 20,000 clones, 65% occurring once; the ten biggest clones make up about 3.5%. The specimen was Tregs from blood cultured with allogeneic cells. The source of these receptors is a human donor in good health. CDR3s include the opening cysteine and the closing phenylalanine or tryptophan. D genes are given only for firm matches. Clone size, where shown, is once, few, many, or a class for clones that have expanded.

j_gene	v_gene	d_gene	abundance	CDR3aa	CDR3nt
TRBJ2-5	TRBV7-2	TRBD1	-	CASSFGQVETQYF	TGTGCCAGCAGCTTCGGACAGGTAGAGACCCAGTACTTC
TRBJ1-5	TRBV15	-	-	CATSRDNIQPQHF	TGTGCCACCAGCAGAGATAATATACAGCCCCAGCATTTT
TRBJ2-1	TRBV29-1	TRBD1	-	CSVNRGHGQFF	TGCAGCGTGAACAGGGGCCACGGGCAGTTCTTC
TRBJ1-4	TRBV18	TRBD1	-	CASSPRTGEKLFF	TGTGCCAGCTCACCACGGACAGGGGAAAAACTGTTTTTT
TRBJ1-6	TRBV4-1	TRBD1	once	CASSQDRGQGPSPLHF	TGCGCCAGCAGCCAAGATCGTGGACAGGGTCCTTCACCCCTCCACTTT
TRBJ2-5	TRBV10-3	-	-	CAISGRRVREETQYF	TGTGCCATCAGTGGCCGCAGGGTAAGGGAAGAGACCCAGTACTTC
TRBJ2-5	TRBV5-1	-	few	CASSLSAIGQETQYF	TGCGCCAGCAGCTTGTCCGCGATTGGGCAAGAGACCCAGTACTTC
TRBJ1-2	TRBV6-6	-	few	CASSYSGRVGYGYTF	TGTGCCAGCAGTTACTCGGGCAGGGTGGGGTATGGCTACACCTTC
TRBJ1-2	TRBV5-4	-	-	CASSLVGALDYGYTF	TGTGCCAGCAGCTTGGTTGGGGCGCTGGATTATGGCTACACCTTC
TRBJ1-1	TRBV29-1	TRBD1	few	CSAHRTGFGTEAFF	TGCAGCGCTCACCGGACAGGGTTCGGCACTGAAGCTTTCTTT
TRBJ1-3	TRBV11-3	-	-	CASSLGTSYAGNTIYF	TGTGCCAGCAGCTTAGGGACCTCATACGCAGGAAACACCATATATTTT
TRBJ1-6	TRBV18	-	-	CASSPWPVVDSPLHF	TGTGCCAGCTCACCATGGCCGGTCGTTGATTCACCCCTCCACTTT
TRBJ1-3	TRBV19	-	-	CASSISYTSSGNTIYF	TGTGCCAGTAGTATTTCATACACCAGCTCTGGAAACACCATATATTTT
TRBJ2-3	TRBV18	-	-	CASSPNGARTDTQYF	TGTGCCAGCTCACCCAACGGGGCCAGGACAGATACGCAGTATTTT
TRBJ2-7	TRBV18	-	-	CASSRDGPSYEQYF	TGTGCCAGCTCGCGGGACGGGCCCTCCTACGAGCAGTACTTC
TRBJ1-4	TRBV18	-	-	CASAPWDGATNEKLFF	TGTGCCAGCGCCCCTTGGGACGGTGCAACTAATGAAAAACTGTTTTTT
TRBJ2-5	TRBV11-2	TRBD2	once	CASSHGWRGETQYF	TGTGCCAGCAGCCACGGCTGGCGGGGGGAGACCCAGTACTTC
TRBJ2-2	TRBV2	TRBD1	-	CASSRQGEFSGELFF	TGTGCCAGCAGTAGACAGGGGGAGTTTTCCGGGGAGCTGTTTTTT
TRBJ2-2	TRBV7-3	TRBD2	-	CASSLDPSGAFRELFF	TGTGCCAGCAGCTTAGATCCTAGCGGGGCATTCAGGGAGCTGTTTTTT
TRBJ2-3	TRBV10-2	-	-	CASSVRDTQYF	TGCGCCAGCAGTGTTAGGGATACGCAGTATTTT
TRBJ2-1	TRBV11-2	-	-	CASSVLAILGEQFF	TGTGCCAGCAGTGTACTAGCCATATTAGGTGAGCAGTTCTTC
TRBJ2-3	TRBV2	-	once	CASRESKDTQYF	TGTGCCAGCAGAGAGTCCAAAGATACGCAGTATTTT
TRBJ1-2	TRBV5-6	-	-	CASSLVWASSYGYTF	TGTGCCAGCAGCTTGGTATGGGCAAGCAGTTATGGCTACACCTTC
TRBJ2-7	TRBV6-5	-	few	CASSYSTTSYEQYF	TGTGCCAGCAGTTACTCGACTACCTCCTACGAGCAGTACTTC
TRBJ2-1	TRBV5-1	TRBD2	-	CASVPRTSGGEIEQFF	TGCGCCAGCGTGCCGAGGACTAGCGGGGGAGAGATTGAGCAGTTCTTC
TRBJ2-1	TRBV7-6	TRBD2	-	CASSLRPAGGPVLYNEQFF	TGTGCCAGCAGCCTCCGCCCTGCGGGGGGGCCCGTCCTTTATAATGAGCAGTTCTTC
TRBJ1-1	TRBV4-1	-	-	CASSQPGDGTEAFF	TGCGCCAGCAGCCAACCTGGGGACGGCACTGAAGCTTTCTTT